What follows describes a single T cell receptor (beta chain). The antigen remains unidentified. The entry originates in a study of cytomegalovirus exposure and HLA in healthy donors. Findings and caveats of the study: Researchers reported from a later analysis that most CMV-associated TCR beta chains appeared HLA-restricted. The analysis excluded some indistinguishable V segments, including TRBV6-2 and TRBV6-3.

CDR1 SGHRS and CDR2 YFSETQ come from the germline V gene. Deletions cut 0 bases from V and 0 bases from J, with 13 bases between. This CDR3 is built from 16 residues. This PCR relied on a set of 60 Vbeta primers and 13 Jbeta primers. Some clones are missing from TCRdb's copy, which holds only in-frame ones; the method was immunoSEQ multiplex PCR. The sample carries over 100,000 clones, around three quarters recorded once. This sequence joins TRBV5-1 and TRBJ2-7; possibly TRBD1 for D (6 bases). Input material: PBMCs. This sequence originates from a woman under 40 in good health and CMV-seropositive. CDR3 bases: TGCGCCAGCAGCTTGGGGGGGCCGTTAAGCTCCTACGAGCAGTACTTC. It codes for CASSLGGPLSSYEQYF.